This is a list of T cell receptor beta chains from one sample in a study of blood T cell repertoires in COVID-19. Sequenced by immunoSEQ multiplex PCR; TCRdb stores in-frame clones only, minus some. The sample carries about 170,000 clones, roughly 80% recorded once. Sequencing input: peripheral blood. All receptors derive from an older man with active or convalescent COVID-19. Each CDR3 is given with its conserved first and last residue. The D gene is left open where the match is weak.

J gene | V gene | D gene | CDR3 protein
TRBJ1-4 | TRBV28 | . | CASSFGTMRKKLFF
TRBJ1-1 | TRBV29-1 | TRBD1 | CSVAPGTGALGTEAFF
TRBJ2-7 | TRBV15 | . | CATSREALYEQYF
TRBJ1-5 | TRBV11-2 | TRBD1 | CASSLDRETGQIHF
TRBJ2-5 | TRBV5-1 | TRBD2 | CASSLTSGGYQETQYF
TRBJ1-3 | TRBV19 | . | CASTPTRGSTIYF
TRBJ1-2 | TRBV28 | TRBD1 | CASSYDRAGGYTF
TRBJ1-6 | TRBV7-2 | . | CASNSRRGNNSPLHF
TRBJ2-3 | TRBV11-3 | TRBD1 | CASSPWTGGTDTQYF
TRBJ1-1 | TRBV15 | . | CATSRAVNTEAFF
TRBJ2-3 | TRBV9 | TRBD2 | CASSVGGLGGTDTQYF
TRBJ2-7 | TRBV4-3 | . | CASSLPGDPYEQYF
TRBJ2-3 | TRBV5-1 | . | CASSLARETFYTQYF
TRBJ2-1 | TRBV7-8 | TRBD2 | CASSARTSPFHEQFF
TRBJ1-5 | TRBV18 | TRBD1 | CASSPRGQGPQPQHF
TRBJ2-7 | TRBV7-9 | . | CASSGARRAYEQYF
TRBJ2-2 | TRBV18 | TRBD1 | CASSPTGGFGELFF
TRBJ1-2 | TRBV27 | . | CASSRQSRRDGYTF
TRBJ1-2 | TRBV5-1 | TRBD1 | CASSLAPPGQGLDGYTF
TRBJ1-5 | TRBV28 | . | CAARQSNQPQHF
TRBJ1-4 | TRBV6-5 | . | CASSSPYRNEKLFF
TRBJ2-5 | TRBV6-5 | . | CASSYLARETQYF
TRBJ2-1 | TRBV6-5 | TRBD2 | CASTQTSGRANEQFF
TRBJ2-5 | TRBV5-1 | TRBD1 | CASSLVGGRETQYF
TRBJ2-3 | TRBV5-1 | TRBD1 | CASSPDRASTDTQYF
TRBJ2-2 | TRBV19 | . | CASSIDRAAGDTGELFF
TRBJ2-2 | TRBV7-3 | . | CASSSQGNTGELFF
TRBJ1-5 | TRBV6-6 | . | CASSISGQNQPQHF
TRBJ1-1 | TRBV28 | . | CASNLRGGGDTEAFF
TRBJ1-6 | TRBV7-9 | . | CASSSDSLGYNSPLHF
TRBJ1-6 | TRBV7-8 | TRBD1 | CASSLTTGQLNSPLHF
TRBJ1-1 | TRBV5-1 | . | CASSLAGDTNLNTEAFF
TRBJ2-2 | TRBV19 | . | CASRTVATGELFF
TRBJ2-3 | TRBV29-1 | . | CSVEGGRGWGTDTQYF
TRBJ2-5 | TRBV5-4 | TRBD2 | CASRFGGRAGETQYF
TRBJ2-1 | TRBV28 | . | CASSPPPGSYNEQFF
TRBJ2-7 | TRBV7-2 | . | CASSLRDSSTYEQYF
TRBJ2-1 | TRBV7-3 | . | CASSPQAGYEQFF
TRBJ2-1 | TRBV9 | . | CASSPRDSYFIDNEQFF
TRBJ2-3 | TRBV6-1 | . | CASSELATKRTDTQYF
TRBJ1-4 | TRBV7-2 | . | CASSLVPGAEKLFF
TRBJ1-5 | TRBV5-8 | TRBD1 | CASLDRGQPGNQPQHF
TRBJ2-7 | TRBV6-5 | . | CASSYSYDSSYEQYF
TRBJ1-5 | TRBV7-9 | TRBD1 | CASSLGRDRVNQPQHF
TRBJ1-4 | TRBV5-8 | . | CASSRNQEKLFF
TRBJ2-5 | TRBV6-2/TRBV6-3 | . | CASSYGTVGQPQYF
TRBJ2-2 | TRBV7-3 | . | CASSLANQGTGELFF